This note documents a single TCR beta chain sequence. The antigen remains unidentified. Germline CDR1 is SGHRS and CDR2 is YFSETQ. With 3 bases clipped from V and 4 bases from J, the junction kept 4 bases outside the gene matches. The CDR3 is 15 amino acids. This sample stems from a study of T-cell memory formation after mild COVID-19. Constant-segment-primed 5'RACE gave TCR alpha and TCR beta cDNA libraries with sample barcodes and UMIs. TCRdb re-analysed the 5' RACE reads in MiXCR, keeping a single row per CDR3 protein. The repertoire holds 180,000 or so distinct CDR3 sequences, with around a tenth as singletons. The study, taken as a whole, reports: Cross-reactive memory seemingly joined, as some responding clones were found in pre-infection memory. Later expanders leaned toward CD4+, whereas clones contracting from day 15 to 85 were balanced CD4/CD8. Mainly CM and EM harbored the contracting CD4+ clones; mainly EMRA harbored the CD8+ ones.

This clonotype was sampled from a man aged 18 to 30 who had mild COVID-19 (a few samples of this study predate the infection). Cell type and time point are not known. The chain couples TRBV5-1 to TRBJ2-2, with TRBD1 matching 9 bases. Material for sequencing was PBMCs or a T cell subset sorted from them (not recorded which). The CDR3 is CASSWDRAVTGELFF. For the CDR3, the DNA is TGCGCCAGCAGCTGGGACAGGGCAGTCACCGGGGAGCTGTTTTTT.